A selection of T cell receptor beta chains follows, all from one sample in a study of T-cell memory formation after mild COVID-19. Via MiXCR, TCRdb re-called the 5' RACE reads, giving one row per CDR3 protein. The data show 200,000 or so distinct CDR3 sequences, with 16% seen just once and approximately 2% held by the top ten. Input material: PBMCs or a T cell subset sorted from them (not recorded which). Receptors originate from an adult woman who had mild COVID-19 (a few samples of this study predate the infection). Cell type and time point are not known. Each CDR3 is given with its conserved first and last residue. The D gene is left open where the match is weak. Clone size appears in some rows only: once, few, many, or a class for an expanded clone.

>TRBJ1-5|TRBV20-1|NA|NA
CSASPGGGQPQHF
TGCAGTGCTAGTCCGGGGGGGGGACAGCCCCAGCATTTT
>TRBJ1-2|TRBV3-1|few|NA
CASSHNGERGYTF
TGTGCCAGCAGCCACAACGGGGAAAGGGGCTACACCTTC
>TRBJ2-7|TRBV27|few|TRBD1
CASSSLKYPGQIYEQYF
TGTGCCAGCAGTTCCTTGAAGTACCCGGGACAGATATACGAGCAGTACTTC
>TRBJ2-3|TRBV5-1|NA|NA
CASSLDSDTQYF
TGCGCCAGCAGCTTGGACTCAGATACGCAGTATTTT
>TRBJ1-1|TRBV20-1|few|TRBD1
CSARDPRDRGPRMGAFF
TGCAGTGCTAGAGACCCCCGGGACAGGGGCCCGAGGATGGGCGCTTTCTTT
>TRBJ2-5|TRBV12-3/TRBV12-4|NA|TRBD1
CASSFKGAGETQYF
TGTGCCAGCAGTTTTAAGGGGGCAGGTGAGACCCAGTACTTC
>TRBJ2-7|TRBV6-2/TRBV6-3|few|NA
CASSYFGRVEAYEQYF
TGTGCCAGCAGTTACTTTGGTAGGGTGGAAGCCTACGAGCAGTACTTC
>TRBJ2-1|TRBV7-8|few|TRBD2
CASSVGTSGENEQFF
TGTGCCAGCAGCGTCGGGACTAGCGGGGAGAATGAGCAGTTCTTC
>TRBJ2-4|TRBV20-1|few|NA
CSATSPVNIQYF
TGCAGTGCTACTTCGCCCGTCAACATTCAGTACTTC
>TRBJ2-1|TRBV6-2/TRBV6-3|few|NA
CASSSSPLYEQFF
TGTGCCAGCAGTTCGAGTCCCCTATATGAGCAGTTCTTC
>TRBJ2-2|TRBV7-8|NA|TRBD1
CASSSTHTGASTGELFF
TGTGCCAGCAGCTCTACGCATACAGGGGCGAGCACCGGGGAGCTGTTTTTT
>TRBJ2-1|TRBV24-1|few|TRBD1
CATRGQPGNEQFF
TGTGCCACCAGGGGACAGCCCGGTAATGAGCAGTTCTTC
>TRBJ2-3|TRBV24-1|few|NA
CATSERRPYPDTQYF
TGTGCCACCAGTGAAAGGAGGCCCTACCCGGATACGCAGTATTTT
>TRBJ1-1|TRBV29-1|NA|TRBD1
CSAGTVNTEAFF
TGCAGCGCCGGGACAGTGAACACTGAAGCTTTCTTT
>TRBJ2-5|TRBV7-9|NA|NA
CASSLGPTETQYF
TGTGCCAGCAGCTTAGGGCCGACAGAGACCCAGTACTTC
>TRBJ2-2|TRBV7-6|few|NA
CASSPRTDNTGELFF
TGTGCCAGCAGCCCTCGGACTGACAACACCGGGGAGCTGTTTTTT
>TRBJ1-1|TRBV24-1|NA|NA
CATSDDRNTEAFF
TGTGCCACCAGTGACGACAGGAACACTGAAGCTTTCTTT
>TRBJ1-5|TRBV20-1|many|NA
CSAPGGSAYSNQPQHF
TGCAGTGCCCCCGGGGGGTCGGCTTATAGCAATCAGCCCCAGCATTTT
>TRBJ2-7|TRBV6-1|NA|NA
CASSNTGMREQYF
TGTGCCAGCAGTAATACAGGAATGCGAGAGCAGTACTTC
>TRBJ2-1|TRBV4-2|few|TRBD1
CASSQPRDRGYPYNEQFF
TGTGCCAGCAGCCAGCCCAGGGACAGGGGATACCCATACAATGAGCAGTTCTTC
>TRBJ2-7|TRBV11-2|NA|TRBD2
CASRAGTSGSGEQYF
TGTGCCAGCAGGGCCGGGACTAGCGGCTCGGGCGAGCAGTACTTC
>TRBJ2-5|TRBV7-9|few|TRBD1
CASSPDRGRQETQYF
TGTGCCAGCAGCCCGGACAGGGGGCGGCAAGAGACCCAGTACTTC
>TRBJ2-7|TRBV3-1|few|NA
CASRGQKSYEQYF
TGTGCCAGCCGAGGTCAGAAATCCTACGAGCAGTACTTC
>TRBJ2-1|TRBV5-1|many|TRBD2
CASRGQGLAVYNEQFF
TGCGCCAGCAGGGGTCAGGGCCTAGCGGTATACAATGAGCAGTTCTTC
>TRBJ1-2|TRBV12-3/TRBV12-4|NA|TRBD1
CASTLTGGDHGYTF
TGTGCCAGCACCCTGACAGGGGGCGACCATGGCTACACCTTC